This T cell receptor beta chain was captured in a study of blood T cell repertoires in COVID-19. The ends were cut back, 3 bases at V and 5 bases at J, with 7 bases in the middle. This CDR3 has 12 amino acids. Looked up from germline, CDR1 is LNHNV and CDR2 is YYDKDF (reference sequence). Data came from immunoSEQ multiplex PCR; TCRdb stores just in-frame clones and leaves some out. The sample carries about 98,000 clones, approximately 90% recorded once. The TCR sequence derives from a woman in her forties or fifties with COVID-19, enrolled during active disease. J is TRBJ2-5 and V is TRBV15, with D possibly TRBD1 on 6 matching bases. What was sequenced was peripheral blood. The CDR3 DNA is TGTGCCACCAGCAGGCAGGGGGAGACCCAGTACTTC. The encoded protein is CATSRQGETQYF.